This TCR beta chain was sequenced during a study of a mutant IDH1 vaccine in newly diagnosed glioma. As for the study in general: Administration of eight vaccinations to patients took place in weeks 1, 3, 5, 7, 11, 15, 19, 23.

TCRdb keeps only in-frame clones here, not all; method: immunoSEQ multiplex PCR. Among approximately 28,000 clones listed, about 85% were seen once. Notes on this clone: The antigen is undetermined.

Time point here: week 23, last vaccination. It was 300 ug of mutant IDH1 20-mer peptide that made up each vaccine dose, given with topical imiquimod. From germline, CDR1 is SGHVS and CDR2 FNYEAQ. The CDR3 spans 14 residues. Losses at the gene ends were 5 bases for V and 3 bases for J; bases not matched to a gene: 4. The J gene is TRBJ2-3, the V gene TRBV7-6; 8 bases agree with TRBD2. This TCR came from a woman aged 18-29 years with glioma. The sample consisted of PBMCs, taken from a glioma patient whose treatment included an IDH1 peptide vaccine. CDR3 loop: CASSPGTRTDTQYF. CDR3 bases: TGTGCCAGCAGCCCAGGGACTAGAACAGATACGCAGTATTTT.